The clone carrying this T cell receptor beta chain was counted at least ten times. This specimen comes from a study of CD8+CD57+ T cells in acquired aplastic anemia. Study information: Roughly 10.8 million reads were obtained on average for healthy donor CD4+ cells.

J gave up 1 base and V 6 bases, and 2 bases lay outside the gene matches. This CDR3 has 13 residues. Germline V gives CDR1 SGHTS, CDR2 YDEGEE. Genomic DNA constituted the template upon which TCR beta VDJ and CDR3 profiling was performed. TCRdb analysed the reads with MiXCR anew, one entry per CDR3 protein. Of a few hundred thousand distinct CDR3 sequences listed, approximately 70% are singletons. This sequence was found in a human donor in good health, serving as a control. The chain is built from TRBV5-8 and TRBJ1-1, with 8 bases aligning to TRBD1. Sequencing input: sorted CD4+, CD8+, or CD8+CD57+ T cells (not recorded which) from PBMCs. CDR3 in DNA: TGTGCCAGCACGGACAGGGAGAACACTGAAGCTTTCTTT. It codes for CASTDRENTEAFF.